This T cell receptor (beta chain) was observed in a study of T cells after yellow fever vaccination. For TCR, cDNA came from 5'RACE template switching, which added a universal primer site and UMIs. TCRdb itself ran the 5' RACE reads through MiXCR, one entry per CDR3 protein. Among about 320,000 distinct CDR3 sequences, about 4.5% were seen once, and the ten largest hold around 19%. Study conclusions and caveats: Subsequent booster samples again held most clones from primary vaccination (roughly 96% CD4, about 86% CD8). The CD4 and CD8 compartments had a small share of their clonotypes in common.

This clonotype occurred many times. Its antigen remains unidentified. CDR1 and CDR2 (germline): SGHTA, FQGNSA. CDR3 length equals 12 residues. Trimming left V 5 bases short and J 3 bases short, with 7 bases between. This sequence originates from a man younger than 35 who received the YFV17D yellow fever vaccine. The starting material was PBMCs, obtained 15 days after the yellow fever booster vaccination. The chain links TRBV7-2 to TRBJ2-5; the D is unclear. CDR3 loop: CASSRTKETQYF. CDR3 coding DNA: TGTGCCAGCAGCCGAACTAAAGAGACCCAGTACTTC. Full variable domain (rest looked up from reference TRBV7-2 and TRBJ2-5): GAGVSQSPSNKVTEKGKDVELRCDPISGHTALYWYRQSLGQGLEFLIYFQGNSAPDKSGLPSDRFSAERTGGSVSTLTIQRTQQEDSAVYLCASSRTKETQYFGPGTRLLVL.